The 15 T cell receptor beta chains below all came from one sample that was sequenced in a study of shared clonotypes between healthy human individuals. The protocol was immunoSEQ multiplex PCR, while the TCRdb copy is restricted to in-frame clones and leaves out a portion. Of roughly 2.6 million clones in the sample, 85% to 95% are singletons; the top ten hold 0.11% to 0.15%. The sequenced sample consisted of naive CD4+ T cells sorted from blood. Subset reported: CD45RA+ positively selected. The source of these receptors is a man aged 18 to 29 in good health.

This chain connects TRBV5-5 to TRBJ1-1; D is unclear. Trimming shortened V by 3 bases and J by 1 base, and 16 bases separated the two germline ends. The CDR3 contains 16 residues. Germline V gene sequence: CDR1 SGHKS, CDR2 YYEKEE (reference sequence). The CDR3 region is CASSSYSERANTEAFF. The CDR3 bases are TGTGCCAGCAGCTCCTACTCGGAGAGGGCGAACACTGAAGCTTTCTTT. Complete variable domain (other parts from reference TRBV5-5 and TRBJ1-1): DAGVTQSPTHLIKTRGQQVTLRCSPISGHKSVSWYQQVLGQGPQFIFQYYEKEERGRGNFPDRFSARQFPNYSSELNVNALLLGDSALYLCASSSYSERANTEAFFGQGTRLTVV.

To note about this clone: Different DNA sequences within this sample yield the same CDR3. This rearrangement joins TRBV9 to TRBJ1-2; D perhaps matches TRBD1 (6 bases). The CDR3 is 13 amino acids. Germline V gene sequence: CDR1 SGDLS, CDR2 YYNGEE. V lost 5 bases to trimming and J lost 2 bases, with 10 bases between them. CDR3 DNA sequence: TGTGCCAGCAGTCGCGACAGGAACTATGGCTACACCTTC. This sequence encodes CASSRDRNYGYTF. The full variable domain, with the rest looked up from reference TRBV9 and TRBJ1-2, is DSGVTQTPKHLITATGQRVTLRCSPRSGDLSVYWYQQSLDQGLQFLIQYYNGEERAKGNILERFSAQQFPDLHSELNLSSLELGDSALYFCASSRDRNYGYTFGSGTRLTVV.

The rearrangement links TRBV15 to TRBJ1-4; D call uncertain. Trimming cost V 0 bases and J 8 bases, with 7 bases left between them. The CDR3 spans 13 residues. The germline gives CDR1 LNHNV, CDR2 YYDKDF (reference sequence). The CDR3 nucleotides are TGTGCCACCAGCAGAGATCTAAAAGAAAAACTGTTTTTT. Translated, it gives CATSRDLKEKLFF.

This chain connects TRBV5-6 to TRBJ2-3; 16 bases map to TRBD2. After removal of 6 bases from V and 6 bases from J, the junction contained 13 bases not matched to a gene. Germline lookup yields CDR1 SGHDT and CDR2 YYEEEE. CDR3 length: 18 amino acids. The CDR3 loop reads CASTRGGLAGGPGDTQYF. As DNA, the CDR3 is TGTGCCAGCACGCGAGGGGGACTAGCGGGAGGGCCGGGGGATACGCAGTATTTT. Using reference TRBV5-6 and TRBJ2-3 for the parts outside the CDR3, the full variable domain is DAGVTQSPTHLIKTRGQQVTLRCSPKSGHDTVSWYQQALGQGPQFIFQYYEEEERQRGNFPDRFSGHQFPNYSSELNVNALLLGDSALYLCASTRGGLAGGPGDTQYFGPGTRLTVL.

The chain uses TRBV19 and TRBJ1-6; D unclear. The V gene's germline CDR1 is LNHDA and CDR2 SQIVND (reference sequence). V lost 0 bases and J lost 4, with 10 bases in between. The CDR3 extends over 16 amino acids. The CDR3 nucleotides are TGTGCCAGTAGTATAGATCACTCCACATATAATTCACCCCTCCACTTT. Residues: CASSIDHSTYNSPLHF.

As to this clone: This sample includes further DNA sequences coding for the same CDR3. The rearrangement uses TRBV11-2 and TRBJ2-1; 12 bases map to TRBD2. The CDR3 totals 16 residues. Germline values: CDR1 SGHAT, CDR2 FQNNGV. With 1 base clipped from V and 7 bases from J, the junction kept 5 bases outside the gene matches. CDR3 DNA sequence: TGTGCCAGCAGCTTAGGGCTAGCGGGAGGGCCTAATGAGCAGTTCTTC. Encoded protein: CASSLGLAGGPNEQFF.

This chain joins TRBV19 and TRBJ2-7; D is undetermined. Germline CDR1 LNHDA, CDR2 SQIVND (reference sequence). V was shortened by 5 bases and J by 0 bases, with 14 bases between the two germline ends. The CDR3 runs 15 residues. The CDR3 here is CASSAAALASYEQYF. The CDR3 DNA follows: TGTGCCAGTAGTGCCGCGGCCTTGGCCTCCTACGAGCAGTACTTC.

The genes are TRBV6-1 and TRBJ1-4; D is uncertain. The CDR3 is 15 residues long. Trimming removed 0 bases at V and 0 bases at J, with 5 bases between. The germline gives CDR1 MNHNS, CDR2 SASEGT. CDR3 sequence (DNA): TGTGCCAGCAGTGAAGCTCCGGCAACTAATGAAAAACTGTTTTTT. Its protein product is CASSEAPATNEKLFF.

Concerning this clone: One junction end does not reproduce the germline sequence, and a read error may be involved. V gene TRBV30 combines with J gene TRBJ1-1; D might be TRBD1 (5 bases). This CDR3 is 14 amino acids long. Looked up from germline, CDR1 is GTSNPN and CDR2 is SVGIG (reference sequence). This CDR3 is CAWRGTGGVTQAFF. The CDR3 bases are TGTGCCTGGAGAGGAACGGGGGGGGTCACTCAAGCTTTCTTT.

The chain joins TRBV28 to TRBJ1-4; D is undetermined. V was clipped by 3 bases and J by 4 bases, with 12 bases between them. This CDR3 has 15 residues. Germline values: CDR1 MDHEN, CDR2 SYDVKM. The CDR3 here is CASSFSGVGNEKLFF. The CDR3 DNA is TGTGCCAGCAGTTTTTCGGGAGTAGGTAATGAAAAACTGTTTTTT.

The V gene is TRBV5-4, the J gene TRBJ2-5; D call uncertain. V was pared by 0 bases and J by 2 bases, with 17 bases between. The CDR3 runs 17 residues. Per germline, CDR1 SGHNT and CDR2 YYREEE (reference sequence). The CDR3 region is CASSLAARRTAQETQYF. In DNA, the CDR3 is TGTGCCAGCAGCTTGGCTGCTCGCCGGACGGCTCAAGAGACCCAGTACTTC.

In regard to this clone: In the same sample, other DNA sequences code for this CDR3. The J gene is TRBJ1-2, the V gene TRBV4-2, with D possibly TRBD1 on 5 matching bases. The V end lost 0 bases, the J end lost 4 bases, and 9 bases lay between the germline ends. The CDR3 has 14 amino acids. Germline V gene sequence: CDR1 LGHNA, CDR2 YNFKEQ. CDR3 in amino acids: CASSQDLGTYGYTF. The CDR3 DNA sequence: TGTGCCAGCAGCCAAGATTTGGGGACCTATGGCTACACCTTC.

A note on this clone: The sample has other DNA sequences that encode this CDR3 too. The rearrangement links TRBV10-3 to TRBJ2-3; 9 positions match TRBD2. The germline CDR1 and CDR2 sequences are ENHRY and SYGVKD. V lost 6 bases and J lost 0; bases outside the gene matches: 4. The length of the CDR3 is 15 residues. The CDR3 bases are TGTGCCATCAGAGGAACTAGCGGGAGCACAGATACGCAGTATTTT. It codes for CAIRGTSGSTDTQYF.

A word on this clone: Other DNA sequences within the sample encode an identical CDR3. The chain has TRBV18 and TRBJ1-5; D gene unclear. CDR1 and CDR2 (germline): KGHSH, LQKENI. This CDR3 region has 14 residues. V dropped 0 bases and J dropped 0 bases, with 3 bases sitting between them. In nucleotides, the CDR3 is TGTGCCAGCTCACCACCAAATAGCAATCAGCCCCAGCATTTT. The encoded protein is CASSPPNSNQPQHF.

V and J are TRBV6-4 and TRBJ2-2; TRBD1 aligns across 9 bases. In germline, CDR1 is MRHNA, CDR2 SNTAGT. CDR3 length: 15 amino acids. V was pared by 6 bases and J by 4 bases, with 6 bases of the junction left unmatched. CDR3 amino acids: CASSPGTGTTGELFF. The CDR3, as DNA: TGTGCCAGCAGCCCCGGGACAGGGACCACCGGGGAGCTGTTTTTT.